The entry that follows covers one TCR beta chain sequence. This sample was included in a study of T cell changes during pregnancy in multiple sclerosis. Germline assignment: CDR1 LGHNA and CDR2 YSLEER. The CDR3 has 16 amino acids. Sequencing was performed with immunoSEQ multiplex PCR; in TCRdb, only in-frame clones are kept and a portion is missing. The top ten clones hold around 0.8% of a sample with about 100,000 clones, 85% to 95% of them seen once. The rearrangement uses TRBV4-3 and TRBJ2-7; 8 bases agree with TRBD2. The source is a female donor in good health, enrolled as a control in a pregnancy study. The source was peripheral blood, collected in the third trimester of pregnancy. The CDR3: CGYTWLAGDRTYEQYF. CDR3 sequence (DNA): TGCGGCTATACTTGGCTAGCGGGTGATCGTACCTACGAGCAGTACTTC.